Detailed here is one T cell receptor beta chain. Its antigen remains unknown. In the original workflow: After removing out-of-frame reads, 2 million to 2.5 million distinct TCRbeta sequences remained. Here immunoSEQ multiplex PCR was the method, and the copy in TCRdb shows in-frame clones only, minus some. For V, J and clone size, that table is used; D and trimming come from the DNA. The sample gives 75,000 to 95,000 clones, around 80% of which show up once; less than 0.9% is in the top ten. This sample is part of a study of memory CD4+ T cells and cytomegalovirus serostatus. As for the study in general: Donors were healthy Belgian adults, 10 or so CMV seropositive and 20 to 25 seronegative. General observations from the study: Each of approximately 70 CMV-associated TCRbeta sequences occurred in one to five individuals.

Germline V gene lookup returns CDR1 LNHDA and CDR2 SQIVND (reference sequence). V lost 5 bases, J lost 5 bases, and 11 bases stayed unmatched. The CDR3 length is 15 residues. The sort gate was single viable CD3+CD4+CD8-CD45RO+ cells for memory CD4+ T cells. Donors' CMV status reflects serum IgG against pp150, pp28, p38, p52. This sequence joins TRBV19 and TRBJ1-1; 7 bases are a match to TRBD1. The sequenced sample consisted of memory CD4+ T cells from blood. This TCR was sampled from an adult in good health and CMV-seronegative. In DNA, the CDR3 is TGTGCCAGTAGTCCAAGACAGGGACGGGGTACTGAAGCTTTCTTT. Amino acid sequence: CASSPRQGRGTEAFF. Supplemented by reference TRBV19 and TRBJ1-1, the full variable domain reads DGGITQSPKYLFRKEGQNVTLSCEQNLNHDAMYWYRQDPGQGLRLIYYSQIVNDFQKGDIAEGYSVSREKKESFPLTVTSAQKNPTAFYLCASSPRQGRGTEAFFGQGTRLTVV.